Listed here is a single TCR beta chain. The sample belongs to a study of cytomegalovirus exposure and HLA in healthy donors. The PCR made use of 60 Vbeta and 13 Jbeta primers. Libraries were prepared by immunoSEQ multiplex PCR; TCRdb keeps only in-frame clonotypes and omits some of them. The table has some 150,000 clones, roughly 82% seen once. Trimming took off 1 base at V and 11 bases at J, with 12 bases between the two ends. CDR3 length: 13 amino acids. CDR1 and CDR2 (germline): MGHRA, YSYEKL. The chain employs TRBV4-1 and TRBJ1-3, with D possibly matching TRBD1 (6 bases). This clonotype originated in a man aged 25-45 years in good health and CMV-seronegative. Material: PBMCs. CDR3 sequence: CASSQAGANAIYF. Written as DNA, the CDR3 is TGCGCCAGCAGCCAAGCAGGGGCGAACGCCATATATTTT.